Shown below are 9 T cell receptor beta chains from a single sample sequenced in a study of shared T cell receptors in the human thymus. Sequencing was performed with immunoSEQ multiplex PCR; in TCRdb, only in-frame clones are kept and a portion is missing. The sample consists of hundreds of thousands of clones, 88% of them appearing once. This sample also belongs to another study, concerning human thymus T cells.

Sample: thymocytes. The source is a boy under two years old with a congenital heart defect.

The chain employs TRBV7-9 and TRBJ2-7; 7 bases fit TRBD2. Germline V gene data show CDR1 as SEHNR and CDR2 as FQNEAQ (reference sequence). The CDR3 totals 17 residues. With 5 bases clipped from V and 2 bases from J, the junction kept 15 bases outside the gene matches. The CDR3 here is CASSPAIKAGPTYEQYF. The DNA of the CDR3 is TGTGCCAGCAGCCCTGCTATAAAAGCGGGACCCACCTACGAGCAGTACTTC.

J is TRBJ2-4 and V is TRBV28; the D gene is possibly TRBD1 (6 bases). The CDR3 covers 14 residues. The V and J ends lost 5 bases and 8 bases respectively, with 16 bases between them. Germline CDR1 and CDR2: MDHEN and SYDVKM. The CDR3 protein is CASSPPNRVDIQYF. As DNA, the CDR3 is TGTGCCAGCAGTCCCCCGAACAGGGTAGACATTCAGTACTTC.

The V gene is TRBV4-3, the J gene TRBJ2-1, with 8 bases that match TRBD2. J lost 5 bases, V lost 1 base, and 7 bases had no gene match. The CDR3 has 16 amino acids. In germline, CDR1 is LGHNA, CDR2 YSLEER. CDR3 DNA sequence: TGCGCCAGCAGCCAAGGACTAGCGAACGGGGACAATGAGCAGTTCTTC. This translates into CASSQGLANGDNEQFF.

V and J are TRBV28 and TRBJ2-1; 7 bases agree with TRBD2. The germline CDR1 and CDR2 sequences are MDHEN and SYDVKM. The CDR3 runs to 14 residues. Germline trimming cut 3 bases from V and 8 bases from J; bases unmatched to any gene: 7. CDR3 in amino acids: CASSFLQTSHEQFF. CDR3 bases: TGTGCCAGCAGTTTCCTCCAGACTAGCCATGAGCAGTTCTTC.

V usage is TRBV5-1 and J usage is TRBJ2-5; D unresolved. This CDR3 comprises 14 residues. V shed 0 bases and J shed 5 bases, with 11 bases lying between them. CDR1 SGHRS and CDR2 YFSETQ come from the germline V gene. The CDR3: CASSLGIASETQYF. The CDR3 DNA sequence: TGCGCCAGCAGCTTGGGGATAGCCTCGGAGACCCAGTACTTC.

The chain has TRBV7-9 and TRBJ1-5, with 9 bases identical to TRBD1. V gave up 5 bases and J gave up 2 bases; unmatched junction bases: 7. The germline V gene encodes CDR1 SEHNR and CDR2 FQNEAQ (reference sequence). This CDR3 region has 16 residues. CDR3 in DNA: TGTGCCAGCAGCAGGGAGGACAGGGGCGGCAATCAGCCCCAGCATTTT. Translated, it gives CASSREDRGGNQPQHF.

The chain joins TRBV5-1 to TRBJ2-2, with 12 bases identical to TRBD1. Germline values: CDR1 SGHRS, CDR2 YFSETQ. V was pared by 4 bases and J by 4 bases, with 11 bases of the junction left unmatched. The CDR3 spans 18 residues. The chain's CDR3 is CASSGRDRGPSVTGELFF. The CDR3 region has the DNA TGCGCCAGCAGCGGCCGGGACAGGGGGCCCTCCGTCACCGGGGAGCTGTTTTTT.

The chain has TRBV5-8 and TRBJ2-7; D is uncertain. The CDR3 covers 12 residues. Germline CDR1 and CDR2: SGHTS and YDEGEE. Trimming removed 2 bases from V and 6 bases from J, with 9 bases in between. Written as DNA, the CDR3 is TGTGCCAGCAGCTTTTCCCCGGGCGAGCAGTACTTC. This encodes CASSFSPGEQYF.

This clone has more than one count but fewer than ten. J is TRBJ2-2 and V is TRBV6-4, with 8 bases matching TRBD2. Germline CDR1 reads MRHNA; CDR2 reads SNTAGT. CDR3 length equals 15 residues. V lost 4 bases, J lost 1 base, and 2 bases stayed unmatched. CDR3: CASSAGGKNTGELFF. The CDR3 DNA reads TGTGCCAGCAGTGCGGGGGGGAAGAACACCGGGGAGCTGTTTTTT.